The 16 T cell receptor beta chains given below trace back to one sample, sequenced in a study of cytomegalovirus exposure and HLA in healthy donors. PCR was performed using 60 Vbeta and 13 Jbeta primers. TCRdb's copy holds only in-frame clones and misses some; the assay was immunoSEQ multiplex PCR. The table includes over 200,000 clones, over 75% detected once. Source material: PBMCs. The origin of the receptors is a human donor in good health.

The gene calls are TRBV5-1 and TRBJ2-7; TRBD2 matches 8 bases. Looked up from germline, CDR1 is SGHRS and CDR2 is YFSETQ. V trimming: 4 bases; J trimming: 4 bases; junction bases outside the gene matches: 10. This CDR3 region has 15 residues. The CDR3 bases are TGCGCCAGCAGCCGTGGTGGCACTAGCGGATACGAGCAGTACTTC. This codes for CASSRGGTSGYEQYF.

The chain is built from TRBV28 and TRBJ1-4, with TRBD1 matching over 9 bases. The CDR3 is made up of 16 amino acids. Germline V gene sequence: CDR1 MDHEN, CDR2 SYDVKM. Trimming removed 6 bases from V and 3 bases from J; junction bases left unmatched: 8. The CDR3: CASRQQGAGSNEKLFF. The CDR3 DNA reads as TGTGCCAGCAGGCAACAGGGGGCCGGTTCTAATGAAAAACTGTTTTTT.

This sequence joins TRBV6-5 and TRBJ1-2; D is possibly TRBD1 (5 bases). CDR1 is MNHEY, CDR2 SVGAGI, per germline. Trimming took 0 bases from V and 0 from J, leaving 11 bases between them. The length of the CDR3 is 16 residues. This CDR3 reads CASSYSNSGSNYGYTF. CDR3 DNA sequence: TGTGCCAGCAGTTACTCGAATTCAGGGTCTAACTATGGCTACACCTTC.

The CDR3 DNA reads as TGTGCCAGTAACATCCCCGGGCTTCGGGGATTCGGCGGGGAGCTGTTTTTT. This gives the protein CASNIPGLRGFGGELFF. J is TRBJ2-2 and V is TRBV19, with D possibly being TRBD2 (5 bases). Trimming pared 7 bases from V and 7 bases from J, leaving 25 bases between. This CDR3 region has 17 residues. Germline V gene sequence: CDR1 LNHDA, CDR2 SQIVND (reference sequence).

Remarks on this clone: The sample holds other DNA sequences that translate to the same CDR3. This chain links TRBV5-1 with TRBJ2-7, with 7 bases identical to TRBD1. V lost 1 base to trimming and J lost 2 bases; unmatched junction nucleotides: 0. From germline, CDR1 is SGHRS and CDR2 YFSETQ. The CDR3 has 13 amino acids. In nucleotides, the CDR3 is TGCGCCAGCAGCTTGCAGGGGGCCTACGAGCAGTACTTC. The encoded protein is CASSLQGAYEQYF.

This chain links TRBV2 with TRBJ2-6, with a possible D match to TRBD2 (6 bases). Germline-derived CDR1 and CDR2 are SNHLY and FYNNEI. The CDR3 is 15 amino acids. Between the trimmed V and J ends, which lost 3 bases and 2 bases, there was a span of 8 bases. CDR3 DNA: TGTGCCAGCAGTGAGGAGGGAACTGGGGCCAACGTCCTGACTTTC. Its protein is CASSEEGTGANVLTF.

The chain is built from TRBV2 and TRBJ1-5; 10 nucleotides line up with TRBD1. CDR1 SNHLY and CDR2 FYNNEI come from the germline V gene. Trimming took 6 bases from V and 2 from J; bases not matched to a gene: 7. The CDR3 loop spans 16 amino acids. The CDR3 reads CASRGRTGGGNQPQHF. The DNA for the CDR3 is TGTGCCAGCAGGGGTAGGACAGGGGGAGGCAATCAGCCCCAGCATTTT. Drawing the rest from reference TRBV2 and TRBJ1-5, the complete variable domain is EPEVTQTPSHQVTQMGQEVILRCVPISNHLYFYWYRQILGQKVEFLVSFYNNEISEKSEIFDDQFSVERPDGSNFTLKIRSTKLEDSAMYFCASRGRTGGGNQPQHFGDGTRLSIL.

This clone was counted a few times. The V call is TRBV28, the J call TRBJ2-1; 7 nucleotides align to TRBD1. Germline V gives CDR1 MDHEN, CDR2 SYDVKM. The V gene end was trimmed by 2 bases and the J gene end by 5 bases; junction bases not matched to a gene: 6. The CDR3 runs to 15 residues. CDR3: CASSLPTTGNNEQFF. The DNA of the CDR3 is TGTGCCAGCAGTTTACCAACGACAGGGAACAATGAGCAGTTCTTC. Full variable domain (rest looked up from reference TRBV28 and TRBJ2-1): DVKVTQSSRYLVKRTGEKVFLECVQDMDHENMFWYRQDPGLGLRLIYFSYDVKMKEKGDIPEGYSVSREKKERFSLILESASTNQTSMYLCASSLPTTGNNEQFFGPGTRLTVL.

The V gene is TRBV4-2, the J gene TRBJ1-2, with no clear D. The CDR3 totals 13 residues. The germline gives CDR1 LGHNA, CDR2 YNFKEQ. V lost 0 bases to trimming and J lost 5 bases, with 7 bases between them. CDR3 bases: TGTGCCAGCAGCCAAGAGAGAGGATATGGCTACACCTTC. This translates into CASSQERGYGYTF.

This chain links TRBV19 with TRBJ2-2; tentatively, D is TRBD2 (5 bases). The CDR3 contains 14 residues. Trimming shortened V by 6 bases and J by 2 bases, and 10 bases separated the two germline ends. The V gene's germline CDR1 is LNHDA and CDR2 SQIVND (reference sequence). CDR3 coding DNA: TGTGCCAGTAGCGGGGTCCTAAACACCGGGGAGCTGTTTTTT. As protein: CASSGVLNTGELFF.

The chain carries TRBV5-1 and TRBJ2-3; 8 nucleotides agree with TRBD2. V lost 4 bases to trimming and J lost 3 bases; unmatched junction nucleotides: 7. Germline values: CDR1 SGHRS, CDR2 YFSETQ. The CDR3 sequence is 15 residues long. CDR3 bases: TGCGCCAGCAGCCCGGGAGGGAGTCGAACAGATACGCAGTATTTT. Its translation is CASSPGGSRTDTQYF.

The CDR3 sequence is CASSSGTRNTEAFF. Written as DNA, the CDR3 is TGTGCCAGCAGCTCCGGGACAAGGAACACTGAAGCTTTCTTT. The chain is built from TRBV7-9 and TRBJ1-1; TRBD1 might be the D (6 bases). CDR1 is SEHNR and CDR2 is FQNEAQ in the germline V gene (reference sequence). Trimming cost V 4 bases and J 1 base, with 10 bases left between them. CDR3 length: 14 residues. The variable domain in full, with the rest retrieved from reference TRBV7-9 and TRBJ1-1, is DTGVSQNPRHKITKRGQNVTFRCDPISEHNRLYWYRQTLGQGPEFLTYFQNEAQLEKSRLLSDRFSAERPKGSFSTLEIQRTEQGDSAMYLCASSSGTRNTEAFFGQGTRLTVV.

The CDR3 loop reads CASSVGFWWRTSGRAWVVEQYF. As DNA, the CDR3 is TGTGCCAGCAGCGTAGGGTTTTGGTGGAGGACTAGCGGGAGGGCTTGGGTGGTCGAGCAGTACTTC. V usage is TRBV9 and J usage is TRBJ2-7, with 15 bases identical to TRBD2. Unmatched junction bases numbered 22, after V lost 0 bases and J lost 6 bases. CDR1 and CDR2 from the germline V gene are SGDLS and YYNGEE. The CDR3 is made up of 22 amino acids.

The chain carries TRBV1 and TRBJ1-5; the D call TRBD1 from the table was never checked on the DNA. TRBV1 is a listed pseudogene. This CDR3 is 19 amino acids long. CDR3 amino acids: CTSSQEGTGDPYSNQPQHF. As DNA, the CDR3 is TGCACCAGCAGCCAAGAAGGGACAGGGGATCCTTATAGCAATCAGCCCCAGCATTTT.

The chain couples TRBV7-6 to TRBJ1-3, with a possible D match to TRBD1 (6 bases). The CDR3 consists of 15 residues. The V and J ends lost 5 bases and 0 bases respectively, with 11 bases between them. The germline V gene has CDR1 SGHVS and CDR2 FNYEAQ. The CDR3 region is CASSPGTNSGNTIYF. The CDR3 DNA reads as TGTGCCAGCAGCCCTGGGACAAACTCTGGAAACACCATATATTTT.

The V call is TRBV19, the J call TRBJ1-1, with D tentatively TRBD1 (6 bases). Trimming took 6 bases from V and 10 from J, leaving 21 bases between them. The CDR3 loop spans 14 amino acids. The germline V gene encodes CDR1 LNHDA and CDR2 SQIVND (reference sequence). The CDR3 protein is CASRKRQEASTAFF. DNA of the CDR3: TGTGCCAGTAGAAAACGACAGGAGGCGAGTACAGCTTTCTTT.